This T cell receptor (beta chain) originates from a study of primary melanoma T cells and metastatic recurrence. Each patient's primary melanoma had been removed surgically, with risk of metastatic recurrence. The CDR3 totals 14 residues. Germline CDR1 and CDR2: SGHRS and YFSETQ. The trim removed 2 bases at V and 8 bases at J, leaving 4 bases unmatched. Profiled with immunoSEQ multiplex PCR; TCRdb holds only in-frame clones, not every one. The sample records 1,500 to 2,000 clones, 75% to 85% being singletons. This chain uses TRBV5-1 with TRBJ2-6; 7 nucleotides match TRBD1. Sequenced input: melanoma tumor tissue. The sequence came from a human donor with melanoma. CDR3 protein: CASSLQGNTNVLTF. The CDR3 DNA follows: TGCGCCAGCAGCTTACAGGGGAATACCAACGTCCTGACTTTC.